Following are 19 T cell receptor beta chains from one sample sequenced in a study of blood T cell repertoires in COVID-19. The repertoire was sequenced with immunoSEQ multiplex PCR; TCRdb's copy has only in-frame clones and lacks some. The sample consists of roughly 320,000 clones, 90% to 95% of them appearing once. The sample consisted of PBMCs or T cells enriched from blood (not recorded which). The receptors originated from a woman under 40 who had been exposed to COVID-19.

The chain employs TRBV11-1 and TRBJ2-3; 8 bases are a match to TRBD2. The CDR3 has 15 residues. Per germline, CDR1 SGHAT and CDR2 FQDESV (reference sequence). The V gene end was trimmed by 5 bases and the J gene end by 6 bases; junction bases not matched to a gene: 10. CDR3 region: CASSPAGGASDTQYF. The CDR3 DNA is TGTGCCAGCAGCCCCGCCGGGGGGGCTTCGGATACGCAGTATTTT. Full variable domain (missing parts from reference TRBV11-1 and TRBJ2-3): EAEVAQSPRYKITEKSQAVAFWCDPISGHATLYWYRQILGQGPELLVQFQDESVVDDSQLPKDRFSAERLKGVDSTLKIQPAELGDSAMYLCASSPAGGASDTQYFGPGTRLTVL.

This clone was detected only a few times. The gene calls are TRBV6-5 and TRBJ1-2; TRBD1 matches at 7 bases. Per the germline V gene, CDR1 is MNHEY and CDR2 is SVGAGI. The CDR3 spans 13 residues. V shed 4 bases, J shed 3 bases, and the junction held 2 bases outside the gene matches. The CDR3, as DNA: TGTGCCAGCAGTTCGACAGGGTACTATGGCTACACCTTC. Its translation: CASSSTGYYGYTF.

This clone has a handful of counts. The CDR3 sequence is CASSQNFNQGNEQFF. In nucleotides, the CDR3 is TGCGCCAGCAGCCAAAACTTTAACCAGGGAAATGAGCAGTTCTTC. V usage is TRBV4-3 and J usage is TRBJ2-1, with D tentatively TRBD1 (5 bases). V dropped 2 bases and J dropped 7 bases, with 15 bases sitting between them. In germline, CDR1 is LGHNA, CDR2 YSLEER. This CDR3 region has 15 residues.

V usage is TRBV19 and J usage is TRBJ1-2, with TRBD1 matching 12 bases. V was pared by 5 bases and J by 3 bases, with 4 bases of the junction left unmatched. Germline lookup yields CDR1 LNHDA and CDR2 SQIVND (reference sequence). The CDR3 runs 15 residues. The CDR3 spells CASSLGQGADYGYTF. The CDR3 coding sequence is TGTGCCAGTAGTCTGGGACAGGGGGCGGACTATGGCTACACCTTC.

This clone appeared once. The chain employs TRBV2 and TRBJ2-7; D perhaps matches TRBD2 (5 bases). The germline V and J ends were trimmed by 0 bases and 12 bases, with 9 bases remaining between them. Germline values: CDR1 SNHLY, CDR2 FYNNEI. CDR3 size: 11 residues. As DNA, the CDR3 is TGTGCCAGCAGTGAAGCGGGAGCGCGGTACTTC. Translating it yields CASSEAGARYF.

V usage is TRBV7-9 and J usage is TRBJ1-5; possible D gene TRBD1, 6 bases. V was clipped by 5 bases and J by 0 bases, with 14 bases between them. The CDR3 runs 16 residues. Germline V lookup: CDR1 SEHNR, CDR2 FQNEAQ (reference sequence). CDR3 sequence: CASSAWTEYSNQPQHF. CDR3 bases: TGTGCCAGCAGCGCTTGGACAGAGTATAGCAATCAGCCCCAGCATTTT.

CDR3 loop: CASSQDSIQVPTYNEKLFF. The CDR3 nucleotides read TGCGCCAGCAGCCAAGACAGTATTCAGGTACCAACTTATAATGAAAAACTGTTTTTT. J is TRBJ1-4 and V is TRBV4-1; D remains ambiguous. The CDR3 totals 19 residues. Germline loops: CDR1 MGHRA, CDR2 YSYEKL. Trimming cost V 0 bases and J 4 bases, with 21 bases left between them.

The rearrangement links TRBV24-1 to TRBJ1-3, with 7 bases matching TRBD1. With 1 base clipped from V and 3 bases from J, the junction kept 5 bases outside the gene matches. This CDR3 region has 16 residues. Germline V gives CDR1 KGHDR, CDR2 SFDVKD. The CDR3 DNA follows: TGTGCCACCAGTGATTTATCGGGGGACAGTGGAAACACCATATATTTT. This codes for CATSDLSGDSGNTIYF.

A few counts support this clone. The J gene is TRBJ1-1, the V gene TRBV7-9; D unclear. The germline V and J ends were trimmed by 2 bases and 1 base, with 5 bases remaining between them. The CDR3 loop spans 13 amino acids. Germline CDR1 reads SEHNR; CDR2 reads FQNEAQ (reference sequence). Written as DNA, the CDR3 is TGTGCCAGCAGCTTATTTCAGAACACTGAAGCTTTCTTT. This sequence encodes CASSLFQNTEAFF.

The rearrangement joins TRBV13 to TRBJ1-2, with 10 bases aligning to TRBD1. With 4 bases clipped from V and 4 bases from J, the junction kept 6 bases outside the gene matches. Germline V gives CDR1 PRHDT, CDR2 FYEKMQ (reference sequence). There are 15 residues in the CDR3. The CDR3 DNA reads TGTGCCAGCAGCTCTTTGGGACAGGGGACCTATGGCTACACCTTC. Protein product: CASSSLGQGTYGYTF.

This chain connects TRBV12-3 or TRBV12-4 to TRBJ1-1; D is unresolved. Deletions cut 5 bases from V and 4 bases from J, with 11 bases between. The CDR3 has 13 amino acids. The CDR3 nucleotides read TGTGCCAGCAGTCCCCTCACAGCCACTGAAGCTTTCTTT. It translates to CASSPLTATEAFF.

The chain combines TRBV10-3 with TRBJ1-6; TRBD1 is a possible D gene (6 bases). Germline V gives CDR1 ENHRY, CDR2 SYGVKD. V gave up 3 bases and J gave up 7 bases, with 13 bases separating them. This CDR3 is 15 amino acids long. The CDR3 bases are TGTGCCATCAGTGATCTGAGGGGGAACAATTCACCCCTCCACTTT. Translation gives CAISDLRGNNSPLHF.

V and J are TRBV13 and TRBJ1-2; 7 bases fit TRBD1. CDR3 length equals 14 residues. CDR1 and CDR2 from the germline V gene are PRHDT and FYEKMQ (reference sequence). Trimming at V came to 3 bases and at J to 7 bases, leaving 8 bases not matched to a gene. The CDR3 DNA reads TGTGCCAGCAGCTTTGCCAGGGGGTTGGCTGGCTACACCTTC. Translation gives CASSFARGLAGYTF. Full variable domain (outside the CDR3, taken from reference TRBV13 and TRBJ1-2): AAGVIQSPRHLIKEKRETATLKCYPIPRHDTVYWYQQGPGQDPQFLISFYEKMQSDKGSIPDRFSAQQFSDYHSELNMSSLELGDSALYFCASSFARGLAGYTFGSGTRLTVV.

CDR3 nucleotide sequence: TGTGCCAGTAGTATAGGAGGGGGAGGGGGAGGTGAGCAGTTCTTC. This translates into CASSIGGGGGGEQFF. V gene TRBV19 combines with J gene TRBJ2-1; tentatively, D is TRBD2 (7 bases). V shed 1 base and J shed 9 bases, with 16 bases lying between them. The CDR3 is 15 amino acids. Germline lookup yields CDR1 LNHDA and CDR2 SQIVND (reference sequence). Variable domain in full (rest from reference TRBV19 and TRBJ2-1): DGGITQSPKYLFRKEGQNVTLSCEQNLNHDAMYWYRQDPGQGLRLIYYSQIVNDFQKGDIAEGYSVSREKKESFPLTVTSAQKNPTAFYLCASSIGGGGGGEQFFGPGTRLTVL.

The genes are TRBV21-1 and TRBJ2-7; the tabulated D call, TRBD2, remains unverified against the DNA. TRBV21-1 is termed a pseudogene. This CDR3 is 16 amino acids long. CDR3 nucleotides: TGTGCCAGCAGCACCCGATCCATTGGTAAGCGCTACGAGCAGTACTTC. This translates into CASSTRSIGKRYEQYF.

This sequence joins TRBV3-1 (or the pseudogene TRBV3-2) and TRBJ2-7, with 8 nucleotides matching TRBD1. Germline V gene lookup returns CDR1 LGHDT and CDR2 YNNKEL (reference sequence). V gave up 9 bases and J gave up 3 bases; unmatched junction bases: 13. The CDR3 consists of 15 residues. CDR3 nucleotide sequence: TGTGCCAGTCAGACCGGGACAGGTCCCCTCTACGAGCAGTACTTC. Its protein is CASQTGTGPLYEQYF.

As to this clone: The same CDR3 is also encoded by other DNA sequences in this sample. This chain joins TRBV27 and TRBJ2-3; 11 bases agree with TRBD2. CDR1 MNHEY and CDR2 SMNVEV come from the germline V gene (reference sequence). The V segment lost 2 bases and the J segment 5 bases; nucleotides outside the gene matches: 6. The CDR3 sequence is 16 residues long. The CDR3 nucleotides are TGTGCCAGCAGTTTAAGCCTAGCGGGGGGCCAAGATACGCAGTATTTT. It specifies CASSLSLAGGQDTQYF.

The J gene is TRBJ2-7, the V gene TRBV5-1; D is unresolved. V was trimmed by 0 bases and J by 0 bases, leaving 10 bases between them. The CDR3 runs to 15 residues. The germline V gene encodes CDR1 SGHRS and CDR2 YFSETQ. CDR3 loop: CASSLDRRSSYEQYF. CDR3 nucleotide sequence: TGCGCCAGCAGCTTGGACCGTAGGAGCTCCTACGAGCAGTACTTC.

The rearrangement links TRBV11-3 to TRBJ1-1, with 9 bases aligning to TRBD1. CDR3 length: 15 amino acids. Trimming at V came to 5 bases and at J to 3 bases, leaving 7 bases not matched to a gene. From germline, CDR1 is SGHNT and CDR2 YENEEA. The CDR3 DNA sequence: TGTGCCAGCAGCGAAACAGGGGGCGAGGACACTGAAGCTTTCTTT. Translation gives CASSETGGEDTEAFF.